One sample yielded the 24 T cell receptor beta chains listed below, sequenced in a study of CD8 T cells in ankylosing spondylitis. TCRdb re-analysed the 5' RACE reads in MiXCR, keeping a single row per CDR3 protein. The table lists 450,000 to 550,000 distinct CDR3 sequences, 5.3% of them singletons. Study-level results: One TCR beta motif, made up of under ten highly homologous variants, appeared characteristic of ankylosing spondylitis blood.

No antigen has been assigned to these receptors. The source material was blood, either unsorted or a sorted T cell fraction (not recorded which). The receptor set was obtained from a male donor with ankylosing spondylitis.

This clonotype was counted at least ten times. The chain combines TRBV7-8 with TRBJ2-7; no definite D call. With 1 base removed from V and 2 bases from J, the gap between germline ends came to 9 bases. CDR1 is SGHVS, CDR2 FQNEAQ, per germline. This CDR3 has 14 residues. In DNA form, the CDR3 reads TGTGCCAGCAGCTTAGGAGTGGGCCCCTACGAGCAGTACTTC. Protein sequence: CASSLGVGPYEQYF. Complete variable domain (other parts from reference TRBV7-8 and TRBJ2-7): GAGVSQSPRYKVAKRGQDVALRCDPISGHVSLFWYQQALGQGPEFLTYFQNEAQLDKSGLPSDRFFAERPEGSVSTLKIQRTQQEDSAVYLCASSLGVGPYEQYFGPGTRLTVT.

This clonotype was seen ten or more times. The gene calls are TRBV9 and TRBJ2-3; D is possibly TRBD1 (6 bases). Trimming removed 4 bases from V and 2 bases from J, with 17 bases in between. The germline gives CDR1 SGDLS, CDR2 YYNGEE. This CDR3 region has 16 residues. CDR3 in amino acids: CASSPRPDSPTDTQYF. DNA for the CDR3: TGTGCCAGCAGCCCGAGGCCGGACAGCCCCACAGATACGCAGTATTTT.

This clonotype has at least ten counts. The rearrangement links TRBV20-1 to TRBJ1-2; weak D call: TRBD1 (6 bases). V lost 3 bases to trimming and J lost 3 bases, with 11 bases between them. Germline V gene data show CDR1 as DFQATT and CDR2 as SNEGSKA (reference sequence). The CDR3 is 13 residues long. The CDR3 coding sequence is TGCAGTGCTAGTAGGGACACACACTATGGCTACACCTTC. Translated: CSASRDTHYGYTF.

This clonotype was seen once. V gene TRBV28 combines with J gene TRBJ2-7, with TRBD2 matching over 14 bases. CDR1 is MDHEN, CDR2 SYDVKM, per germline. The CDR3 is 13 amino acids. The trim removed 10 bases at V and 6 bases at J, leaving 5 bases unmatched. The CDR3 region has the DNA TGTGCCACCGGGGGACTAGCGGGAGTCGAGCAGTACTTC. It specifies CATGGLAGVEQYF.

This clonotype was counted ten times or more. The rearrangement links TRBV18 to TRBJ1-2; D is uncertain. The germline V and J ends were trimmed by 4 bases and 4 bases, with 25 bases remaining between them. This CDR3 has 18 amino acids. Germline assignment: CDR1 KGHSH and CDR2 LQKENI. The CDR3: CASSLGLPPNTFGYGYTF. For the CDR3, the DNA is TGTGCCAGCTCACTAGGCTTACCACCCAACACATTTGGCTATGGCTACACCTTC.

This clonotype has ten or more counts. The chain couples TRBV29-1 to TRBJ1-1; D not certain. The length of the CDR3 is 10 residues. Trimming took off 3 bases at V and 5 bases at J, with 4 bases between the two ends. Germline loops: CDR1 SQVTM, CDR2 ANQGSEA. The CDR3 loop is CSVEWTEAFF. In DNA form, the CDR3 reads TGCAGCGTTGAGTGGACTGAAGCTTTCTTT. Variable domain in full (rest from reference TRBV29-1 and TRBJ1-1): SAVISQKPSRDICQRGTSLTIQCQVDSQVTMMFWYRQQPGQSLTLIATANQGSEATYESGFVIDKFPISRPNLTFSTLTVSNMSPEDSSIYLCSVEWTEAFFGQGTRLTVV.

This clonotype has ten or more counts. The chain carries TRBV5-6 and TRBJ1-2; D gene unclear. This CDR3 has 14 residues. V shed 1 base and J shed 4 bases, with 11 bases lying between them. Per germline, CDR1 SGHDT and CDR2 YYEEEE. This chain's CDR3 is CASSLRGFGYGYTF. The CDR3 region has the DNA TGTGCCAGCAGCTTGAGAGGGTTTGGCTATGGCTACACCTTC.

This clonotype was seen many times. This sequence joins TRBV20-1 and TRBJ1-2; TRBD1 is a possible D gene (5 bases). There are 13 residues in the CDR3. V lost 6 bases to trimming and J lost 4 bases, with 15 bases between them. Per germline, CDR1 DFQATT and CDR2 SNEGSKA (reference sequence). This chain's CDR3 is CSATHLDSYGYTF. The CDR3 region has the DNA TGCAGTGCCACCCATCTTGACAGCTATGGCTACACCTTC.

Many counts were recorded for this clonotype. The gene calls are TRBV12-3 or TRBV12-4 and TRBJ1-2; D gene unclear. This CDR3 is built from 13 residues. Trimming cost V 1 base and J 7 bases, with 10 bases left between them. CDR3 protein: CASSLVRAAGYTF. DNA of the CDR3: TGTGCCAGCAGTTTAGTCCGCGCGGCTGGCTACACCTTC.

This clonotype has at least ten counts. The rearrangement joins TRBV20-1 to TRBJ1-2; 10 bases align to TRBD1. CDR3 size: 14 residues. Germline assignment: CDR1 DFQATT and CDR2 SNEGSKA (reference sequence). The junction had 5 bases not matched to a gene; V was cut back by 3 bases and J by 4 bases. The CDR3 region has the DNA TGCAGTGCTAGCCCCAGACAGGGGGCCTATGGCTACACCTTC. Protein sequence: CSASPRQGAYGYTF.

In this sample, this clonotype turned up many times. The rearrangement joins TRBV7-9 to TRBJ1-4; D gene ambiguous. This CDR3 comprises 13 residues. Germline V gene data show CDR1 as SEHNR and CDR2 as FQNEAQ (reference sequence). V was pared by 5 bases and J by 5 bases, with 9 bases between. CDR3 region: CASSTLANEKLFF. Written as DNA, the CDR3 is TGTGCCAGCAGCACCCTGGCGAATGAAAAACTGTTTTTT.

This clonotype has ten or more counts. At one of its ends the junction is not consistent with the germline gene, which may arise from a read error. The V and J genes are TRBV7-7 and TRBJ2-7, with TRBD1 as a possible D gene (6 bases). Per germline, CDR1 SSHAT and CDR2 FNYEAQ (reference sequence). CDR3 size: 14 residues. CDR3: CASSRSGDIEEQYF. In nucleotides, the CDR3 is TGTGCTAGCAGCCGATCAGGGGATATAGAGGAGCAGTACTTC. The full variable domain, rest sourced from reference TRBV7-7 and TRBJ2-7, is GAGVSQSPRYKVTKRGQDVTLRCDPISSHATLYWYQQALGQGPEFLTYFNYEAQPDKSGLPSDRFSAERPEGSISTLTIQRTEQRDSAMYRCASSRSGDIEEQYFGPGTRLTVT.

Many counts were recorded for this clonotype. This chain links TRBV7-9 with TRBJ1-4; no clear D gene. CDR3 length: 12 residues. V lost 1 base, J lost 15 bases, and 12 bases lay in between. Germline V CDR1 and CDR2: SEHNR, FQNEAQ (reference sequence). This CDR3 is CASSLDSPGMFF. For the CDR3, the DNA is TGTGCCAGCAGCTTAGACAGCCCGGGAATGTTTTTT. The full variable domain, in which reference TRBV7-9 and TRBJ1-4 provide the parts outside the CDR3, is DTGVSQNPRHKITKRGQNVTFRCDPISEHNRLYWYRQTLGQGPEFLTYFQNEAQLEKSRLLSDRFSAERPKGSFSTLEIQRTEQGDSAMYLCASSLDSPGMFFGSGTQLSVL.

The CDR3: CASSPGLAGAETQYF. CDR3 coding DNA: TGTGCCAGCAGCCCCGGACTAGCGGGGGCGGAGACCCAGTACTTC. The chain couples TRBV11-1 to TRBJ2-5, with 13 bases identical to TRBD2. Germline-derived CDR1 and CDR2 are SGHAT and FQDESV (reference sequence). The V segment lost 5 bases and the J segment 5 bases; nucleotides outside the gene matches: 5. The CDR3 consists of 15 residues.

This clonotype was recorded at least ten times. The chain joins TRBV29-1 to TRBJ2-3; no reliable D call. The CDR3 loop spans 12 amino acids. Deletions cut 3 bases from V and 4 bases from J, with 8 bases between. Germline CDR1 reads SQVTM; CDR2 reads ANQGSEA. DNA of the CDR3: TGCAGCGTTGATGGCGGTCCAGATACGCAGTATTTT. This translates into CSVDGGPDTQYF.

J is TRBJ2-1 and V is TRBV11-2, with 9 bases matching TRBD2. There are 15 residues in the CDR3. The germline CDR1 and CDR2 sequences are SGHAT and FQNNGV. The junction had 13 bases not matched to a gene; V was cut back by 6 bases and J by 10 bases. In nucleotides, the CDR3 is TGTGCCAGCAGGATGCGGCGGGAGGGCCTCAAAGAGCAGTTCTTC. It specifies CASRMRREGLKEQFF.

In this sample, this clonotype turned up many times. The chain recombines TRBV7-2 with TRBJ2-3; D is ambiguous. The germline gives CDR1 SGHTA, CDR2 FQGNSA. The germline V and J ends were trimmed by 5 bases and 4 bases, with 7 bases remaining between them. The CDR3 totals 12 residues. CDR3 protein: CASSRFPDTQYF. As DNA, the CDR3 is TGTGCCAGCAGCCGTTTCCCAGATACGCAGTATTTT.

The rearrangement uses TRBV28 and TRBJ1-5; 9 nucleotides line up with TRBD1. V dropped 8 bases and J dropped 6; count of bases not matched to a gene: 8. Germline V gene lookup returns CDR1 MDHEN and CDR2 SYDVKM. The CDR3 sequence is 14 residues long. The CDR3 protein is CASGPGQGFQPQHF. The CDR3 DNA sequence: TGTGCCAGCGGCCCGGGACAGGGTTTTCAGCCCCAGCATTTT.

This clonotype was counted many times. This chain joins TRBV5-6 and TRBJ1-5; possible D gene TRBD1, 5 bases. There are 18 residues in the CDR3. The germline gives CDR1 SGHDT, CDR2 YYEEEE. V dropped 2 bases and J dropped 0 bases, with 18 bases sitting between them. The CDR3 loop is CASSFLGTEPYSNQPQHF. CDR3 coding DNA: TGTGCCAGCAGCTTTCTCGGGACCGAACCTTATAGCAATCAGCCCCAGCATTTT.

As concerns this clonotype: A much larger clone lies one base from this, so it may be a read error. The chain links TRBV6-1 to TRBJ2-3, with 7 bases lining up with TRBD2. With V trimmed by 4 bases and J by 4 bases, 5 bases remained unmatched. CDR1 MNHNS and CDR2 SASEGT come from the germline V gene. The CDR3 covers 14 residues. CDR3 protein: CASSARTRADTQYF. The CDR3 nucleotides read TGTGCCAGCAGTGCCCGGACTAGGGCAGATACGCAGTATTTT.

This clonotype was observed many times. V gene TRBV20-1 combines with J gene TRBJ1-1, with no clear D. From germline, CDR1 is DFQATT and CDR2 SNEGSKA (reference sequence). This CDR3 has 13 amino acids. With 6 bases removed from V and 1 base from J, the gap between germline ends came to 12 bases. The CDR3 region is CSALRAQNTEAFF. In DNA, the CDR3 is TGCAGTGCCCTCCGGGCCCAGAACACTGAAGCTTTCTTT.

This clonotype was observed at least ten times. The chain recombines TRBV6-1 with TRBJ2-3; 12 bases are a match to TRBD2. CDR3 size: 15 residues. J was trimmed by 4 bases and V by 6 bases; bases with no gene match: 5. Germline CDR1 reads MNHNS; CDR2 reads SASEGT. CDR3 bases: TGTGCCAGCAGACTTCTAGCGGGAGGGTCAGATACGCAGTATTTT. This encodes CASRLLAGGSDTQYF.

The V gene is TRBV3-1, the J gene TRBJ2-7; D remains unclear. Germline V gene sequence: CDR1 LGHDT, CDR2 YNNKEL (reference sequence). V lost 6 bases and J 9 bases, leaving 15 bases between the germline ends. This CDR3 contains 12 residues. The CDR3 spells CASSLGLAAQYF. CDR3 nucleotide sequence: TGTGCCAGCAGTCTCGGGCTGGCGGCGCAGTACTTC.

This clonotype was seen ten or more times. J is TRBJ2-3 and V is TRBV6-5; D is unclear. V was clipped by 1 base and J by 6 bases, with 2 bases between them. Germline loops: CDR1 MNHEY, CDR2 SVGAGI. This CDR3 spans 11 amino acids. CDR3 sequence (DNA): TGTGCCAGCAGTTACTGGGATACGCAGTATTTT. Translated: CASSYWDTQYF.